The 14 T cell receptor beta chains reported below all come from one sample, sequenced in a study of T cells expressing NK-cell markers. TCRdb reprocessed the 5' RACE reads and keeps a single row for each CDR3 protein, giving no DNA. This sample's clone table lists 200,000 to 300,000 distinct CDR3 sequences. The sequenced material came from blood T cells: a sorted CD56 or NKG2C T cell subset, CD4+ or CD8+ T cells, or bulk PBMC T cells (not recorded which). These receptors were collected from a man in his late teens or twenties in good health.

The CDR3 loop is CASSHATGEGAYEQYF. The chain couples TRBV4-2 to TRBJ2-7; TCRdb gives TRBD1 as the D gene, but with no DNA this cannot be confirmed. Germline V gives CDR1 LGHNA, CDR2 YNFKEQ. The CDR3 covers 16 residues.

V and J are TRBV7-2 and TRBJ2-3; without DNA, the TCRdb call of TRBD2 cannot be checked. The CDR3 contains 14 residues. CDR1 SGHTA and CDR2 FQGNSA come from the germline V gene. The CDR3 sequence: CASSTSPGGDTQYF.

The rearrangement links TRBV7-2 to TRBJ2-5; TCRdb picks TRBD2, but there is no DNA to check that call. CDR1 is SGHTA and CDR2 is FQGNSA in the germline V gene. There are 15 residues in the CDR3. CDR3 sequence: CASSRPSGGKETQYF.

The chain recombines TRBV3-1 with TRBJ1-2; TCRdb calls TRBD1, which cannot be checked without DNA. The CDR3 sequence is 14 residues long. Germline assignment: CDR1 LGHDT and CDR2 YNNKEL (reference sequence). CDR3 protein: CASSQGGAGYGYTF.

This chain connects TRBV20-1 to TRBJ1-1; the TCRdb D gene call, TRBD1, has no DNA to confirm it. Germline V CDR1 and CDR2: DFQATT, SNEGSKA (reference sequence). This CDR3 spans 16 amino acids. Here the CDR3 reads CSASLAASGTNTEAFF.

The rearrangement uses TRBV11-2 and TRBJ1-2. In germline, CDR1 is SGHAT, CDR2 FQNNGV. This CDR3 is 13 amino acids long. The CDR3: CASSLASGYGYTF.

V and J are TRBV20-1 and TRBJ1-1. Germline loops: CDR1 DFQATT, CDR2 SNEGSKA (reference sequence). The CDR3 sequence is 17 residues long. The CDR3 protein is CSARDRLGSYLNTEAFF.

The chain has TRBV29-1 and TRBJ2-3; TCRdb's assignment of TRBD2 cannot be checked, as there is no DNA. Germline V gene sequence: CDR1 SQVTM, CDR2 ANQGSEA. The CDR3 is 14 amino acids. The CDR3 region is CSVSRTLATDTQYF.

This chain joins TRBV6-5 and TRBJ1-1; TCRdb indicates TRBD1, and absent DNA this call remains unverified. The germline V gene has CDR1 MNHEY and CDR2 SVGAGI. The length of the CDR3 is 16 residues. The CDR3 protein is CASSTETGTGYTEAFF.

This chain's CDR3 is CASSLIGAGAGNEQFF. The rearrangement links TRBV7-9 to TRBJ2-1; TCRdb calls TRBD2, which cannot be checked without DNA. The germline V gene encodes CDR1 SEHNR and CDR2 FQNEAQ (reference sequence). This CDR3 is 16 amino acids long.

The rearrangement joins TRBV5-4 to TRBJ2-4; the TRBD1 assignment by TCRdb is unverifiable without DNA. Germline loops: CDR1 SGHNT, CDR2 YYREEE (reference sequence). The CDR3 has 16 residues. The CDR3 reads CASSSPGTGKTNIQYF.

The chain links TRBV15 to TRBJ1-2; the D call of TRBD1 rests on TCRdb alone, since no DNA is present to check it. The CDR3 runs to 15 residues. Germline values: CDR1 LNHNV, CDR2 YYDKDF (reference sequence). The CDR3 sequence is CATRPTPGVNYGYTF.

V gene TRBV12-3 or TRBV12-4 combines with J gene TRBJ2-7; the TRBD1 assignment by TCRdb is unverifiable without DNA. This CDR3 has 14 amino acids. CDR3 region: CASSTGTGHHEQYF.

This chain joins TRBV30 and TRBJ1-2; TCRdb proposes TRBD1, but this gene call is untestable without DNA. Germline V CDR1 and CDR2: GTSNPN, SVGIG (reference sequence). This CDR3 contains 12 residues. This chain's CDR3 is CACLGGGYGYTF.